The TCR beta chain under discussion was sequenced for a study of chemoradiotherapy in HPV16-positive cancers. Assay used: immunoSEQ multiplex PCR; TCRdb lists only in-frame clones, some missing. The table includes approximately 23,000 clones, about two thirds detected once. With V trimmed by 4 bases and J by 2 bases, 1 base remained unmatched. Looked up from germline, CDR1 is SGHTA and CDR2 is FQGNSA. The CDR3 is made up of 14 amino acids. This clone has only one observation. Sampling was carried out from a patient who underwent chemoradiotherapy. The clonotype was recovered from a human donor with HPV-associated anogenital cancer. The chain uses TRBV7-2 and TRBJ1-2; TRBD1 aligns across 10 bases. CDR3 in amino acids: CASSSDRGNYGYTF. The CDR3 DNA sequence: TGTGCCAGCAGCTCGGACAGGGGGAACTATGGCTACACCTTC. The full variable domain, rest sourced from reference TRBV7-2 and TRBJ1-2, is GAGVSQSPSNKVTEKGKDVELRCDPISGHTALYWYRQSLGQGLEFLIYFQGNSAPDKSGLPSDRFSAERTGGSVSTLTIQRTQQEDSAVYLCASSSDRGNYGYTFGSGTRLTVV.